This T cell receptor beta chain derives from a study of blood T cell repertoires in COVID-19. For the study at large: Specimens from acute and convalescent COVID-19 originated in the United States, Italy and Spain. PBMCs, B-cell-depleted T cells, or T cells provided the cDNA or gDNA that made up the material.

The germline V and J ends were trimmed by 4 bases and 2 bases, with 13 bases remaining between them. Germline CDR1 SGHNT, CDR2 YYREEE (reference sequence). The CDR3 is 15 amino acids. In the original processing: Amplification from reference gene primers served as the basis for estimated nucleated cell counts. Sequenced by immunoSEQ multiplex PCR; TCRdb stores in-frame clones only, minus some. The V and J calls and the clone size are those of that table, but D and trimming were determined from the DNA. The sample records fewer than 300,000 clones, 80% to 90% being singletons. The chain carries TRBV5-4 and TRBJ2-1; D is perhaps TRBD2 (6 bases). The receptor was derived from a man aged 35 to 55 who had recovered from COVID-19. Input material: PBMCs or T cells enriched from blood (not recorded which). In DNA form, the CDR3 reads TGTGCCAGCAGCAGCAAAGCGGGCCCCTACAATGAGCAGTTCTTC. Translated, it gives CASSSKAGPYNEQFF.